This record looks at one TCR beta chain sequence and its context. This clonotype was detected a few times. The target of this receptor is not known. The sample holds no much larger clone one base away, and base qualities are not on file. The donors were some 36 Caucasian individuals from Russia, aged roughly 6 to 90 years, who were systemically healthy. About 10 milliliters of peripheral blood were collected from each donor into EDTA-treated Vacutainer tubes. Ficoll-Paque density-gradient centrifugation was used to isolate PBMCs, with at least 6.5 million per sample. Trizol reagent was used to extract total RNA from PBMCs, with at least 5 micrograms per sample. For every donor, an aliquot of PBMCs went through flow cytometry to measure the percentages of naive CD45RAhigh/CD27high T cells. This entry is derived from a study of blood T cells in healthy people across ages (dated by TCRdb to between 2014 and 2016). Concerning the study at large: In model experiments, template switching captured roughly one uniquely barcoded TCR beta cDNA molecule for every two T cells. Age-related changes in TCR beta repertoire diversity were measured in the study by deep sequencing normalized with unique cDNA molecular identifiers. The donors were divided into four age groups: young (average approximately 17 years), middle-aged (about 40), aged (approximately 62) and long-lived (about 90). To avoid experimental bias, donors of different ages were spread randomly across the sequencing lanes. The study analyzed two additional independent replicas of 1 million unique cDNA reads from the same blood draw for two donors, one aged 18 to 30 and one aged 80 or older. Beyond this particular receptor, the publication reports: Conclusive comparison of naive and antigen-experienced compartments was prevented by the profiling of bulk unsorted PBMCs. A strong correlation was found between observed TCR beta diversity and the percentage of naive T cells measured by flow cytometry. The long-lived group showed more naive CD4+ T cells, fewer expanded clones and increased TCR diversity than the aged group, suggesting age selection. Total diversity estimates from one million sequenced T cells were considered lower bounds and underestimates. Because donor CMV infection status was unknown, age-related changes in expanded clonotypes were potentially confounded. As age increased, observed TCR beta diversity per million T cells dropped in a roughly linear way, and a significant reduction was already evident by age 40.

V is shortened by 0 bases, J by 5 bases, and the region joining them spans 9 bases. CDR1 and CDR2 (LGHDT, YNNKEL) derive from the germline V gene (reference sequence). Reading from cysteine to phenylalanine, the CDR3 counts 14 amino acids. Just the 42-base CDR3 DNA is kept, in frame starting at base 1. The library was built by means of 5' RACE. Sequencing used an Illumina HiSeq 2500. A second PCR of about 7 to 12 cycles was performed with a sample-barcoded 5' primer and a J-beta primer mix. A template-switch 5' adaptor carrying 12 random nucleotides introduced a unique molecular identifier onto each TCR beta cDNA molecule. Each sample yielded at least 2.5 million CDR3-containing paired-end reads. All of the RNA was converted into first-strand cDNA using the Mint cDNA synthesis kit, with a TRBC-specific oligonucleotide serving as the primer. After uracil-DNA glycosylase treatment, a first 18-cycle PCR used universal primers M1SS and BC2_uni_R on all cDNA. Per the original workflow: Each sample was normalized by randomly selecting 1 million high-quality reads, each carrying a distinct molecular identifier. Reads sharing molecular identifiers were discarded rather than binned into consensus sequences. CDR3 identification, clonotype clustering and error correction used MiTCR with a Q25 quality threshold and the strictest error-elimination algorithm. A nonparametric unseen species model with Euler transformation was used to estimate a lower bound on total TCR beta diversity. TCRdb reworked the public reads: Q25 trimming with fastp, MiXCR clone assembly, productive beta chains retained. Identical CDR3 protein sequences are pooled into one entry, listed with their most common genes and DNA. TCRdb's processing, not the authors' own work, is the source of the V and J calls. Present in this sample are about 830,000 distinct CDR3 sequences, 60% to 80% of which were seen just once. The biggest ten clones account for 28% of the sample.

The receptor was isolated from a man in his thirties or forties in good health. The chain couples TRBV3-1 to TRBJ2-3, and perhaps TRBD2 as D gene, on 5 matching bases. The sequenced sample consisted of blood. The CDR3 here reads CASSQDEGRDTQYF. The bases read TGTGCCAGCAGCCAAGATGAGGGTAGAGATACGCAGTATTTT.